This note documents a single T cell receptor (beta chain) sequence. Trimming took 4 bases from V and 7 from J, leaving 8 bases between them. The germline V gene has CDR1 SEHNR and CDR2 FQNEAQ (reference sequence). The CDR3 sequence is 12 residues long. The sample belongs to a study of blood T cell repertoires in COVID-19. Researchers sorted participants into cohorts using their self-reported clinical history. TCRdb's copy holds only in-frame clones and misses some; the assay was immunoSEQ multiplex PCR. The sample carries 200,000 to 250,000 clones, just over 85% recorded once. The V and J genes are TRBV7-9 and TRBJ1-5; D gene uncertain. The sequence derives from a middle-aged woman with acute COVID-19. The sequencing sample was made of PBMCs or T cells enriched from blood (not recorded which). CDR3 residues: CASSSLGQPQHF. CDR3 coding DNA: TGTGCCAGCAGCTCCCTCGGGCAGCCCCAGCATTTT. The full variable domain, with the rest looked up from reference TRBV7-9 and TRBJ1-5, is DTGVSQNPRHKITKRGQNVTFRCDPISEHNRLYWYRQTLGQGPEFLTYFQNEAQLEKSRLLSDRFSAERPKGSFSTLEIQRTEQGDSAMYLCASSSLGQPQHFGDGTRLSIL.